This T cell receptor beta chain was recorded in a study of shared T cell receptors in the human thymus. The CDR3 contains 13 residues. V lost 3 bases and J lost 3; bases outside the gene matches: 1. The germline gives CDR1 SEHNR, CDR2 FQNEAQ (reference sequence). Measured with immunoSEQ multiplex PCR; TCRdb has only the in-frame clones, and not every one. The table has about 400,000 clones, just under 95% seen once; the top ten hold about 0.02%. The chain employs TRBV7-9 and TRBJ1-2, with 7 bases identical to TRBD1. Material for sequencing was thymocytes. The source is a human donor. The CDR3 bases are TGTGCCAGCAGCTTTGGGACAGACTATGGCTACACCTTC. Amino acid sequence: CASSFGTDYGYTF.